This TCR beta chain emerged from a study of shared clonotypes between healthy human individuals. V lost 1 base, J lost 5 bases, and 8 bases stayed unmatched. The CDR3 covers 16 residues. Germline V gene sequence: CDR1 LGHNA, CDR2 YNFKEQ. Clones were read by immunoSEQ multiplex PCR, and TCRdb kept only the in-frame ones, dropping some. The sample contains some 100,000 clones, over 65% of which appear only once. The TCR sequence derives from a woman under 40 in good health. The chain is built from TRBV4-2 and TRBJ2-5, with TRBD2 identical over 9 bases. Source material: memory CD8+ T cells sorted from blood. The subset was: CD45RO+ cells pooled with CCR7-negative TemRA cells. The CDR3 region is CASSQVSSGTGETQYF. The CDR3 nucleotides are TGTGCCAGCAGCCAAGTCTCTAGCGGGACTGGGGAGACCCAGTACTTC.